A selection of T cell receptor beta chains follows, all from one sample in a study of T cells in Graves' hyperthyroidism and ophthalmopathy. TCRdb recomputed calls from the multiplex PCR reads with MiXCR, one row per CDR3 protein. This sample yields roughly 420,000 distinct CDR3 sequences, of which around 14% are seen a single time; 14% belongs to the top ten. Sequences were obtained from blood. These receptors were taken from a woman aged 18-29 years with Graves' hyperthyroidism. Each CDR3 is given with its conserved first and last residue. D genes are given only for firm matches. The size entry is marked missing in some rows and otherwise reads once, few, many or a size class.

TRBD2	many	TRBV2	TRBJ2-7	CASSPETSAEQYF	TGTGCCAGCAGCCCCGAGACTAGCGCCGAGCAGTACTTC
TRBD2	many	TRBV7-3	TRBJ2-1	CASSLTGGRPYNEQFF	TGTGCCAGCAGCTTAACGGGGGGGAGACCCTACAATGAGCAGTTCTTC
-	-	TRBV28	TRBJ1-2	CASSLHNYGYTF	TGTGCCAGCAGTTTACACAACTATGGCTACACCTTC
TRBD1	-	TRBV19	TRBJ2-7	CASSSPGQVSYEQYF	TGTGCCAGTAGTTCCCCCGGACAGGTGTCCTACGAGCAGTACTTC
TRBD2	few	TRBV5-1	TRBJ2-1	CASSPGLAGVYNEQFF	TGCGCCAGCAGCCCCGGACTAGCGGGAGTCTACAATGAGCAGTTCTTC
-	few	TRBV28	TRBJ1-6	CATPSTSLANSPLHF	TGTGCCACCCCATCGACATCTTTGGCGAATTCACCCCTCCACTTT
-	-	TRBV5-4	TRBJ2-2	CASSSQVAGELFF	TGTGCCAGCAGCTCCCAGGTGGCCGGGGAGCTGTTTTTT
TRBD2	many	TRBV7-8	TRBJ2-7	CASSLAGPGTIHEQYF	TGTGCCAGCAGCTTAGCAGGGCCAGGGACTATCCACGAGCAGTACTTC
TRBD2	-	TRBV6-4	TRBJ2-1	CASSDSASGGYNEQFF	TGTGCCAGCAGTGACTCGGCTAGCGGGGGATACAATGAGCAGTTCTTC
-	many	TRBV4-1	TRBJ1-1	CASSHSGLGMNTEAFF	TGCGCCAGCAGCCATTCAGGTCTGGGAATGAACACTGAAGCTTTCTTT
-	many	TRBV5-8	TRBJ1-2	CASSLDRDPVGGYTF	TGTGCCAGCAGCTTGGACAGGGACCCAGTCGGTGGCTACACCTTC
-	few	TRBV7-6	TRBJ1-1	CASSLEGGIGEAFF	TGTGCCAGCAGCTTAGAAGGTGGCATCGGTGAAGCTTTCTTT
TRBD2	few	TRBV13	TRBJ2-2	CASSMGLTAGELFF	TGTGCCAGCAGCATGGGACTAACGGCCGGGGAGCTGTTTTTT
-	-	TRBV29-1	TRBJ2-1	CSVVGRYYNEQFF	TGCAGCGTTGTAGGGCGGTACTACAATGAGCAGTTCTTC
TRBD1	many	TRBV6-1	TRBJ2-7	CASSWDRGPYEQYF	TGTGCCAGCAGTTGGGACAGAGGTCCCTACGAGCAGTACTTC
TRBD2	-	TRBV20-1	TRBJ2-1	CSASTGTSVTEQFF	TGCAGTGCAAGTACCGGGACTAGCGTTACAGAGCAGTTCTTC
TRBD2	-	TRBV20-1	TRBJ2-2	CSARTSGRGPGELFF	TGCAGTGCTCGAACTAGCGGGAGGGGGCCCGGGGAGCTGTTTTTT
TRBD2	many	TRBV3-1	TRBJ2-3	CASSPLSGRGDTQYF	TGTGCCAGCAGCCCACTTAGCGGGAGAGGGGATACGCAGTATTTT
-	few	TRBV4-3	TRBJ1-2	CASSQAEGYYGYTF	TGCGCCAGCAGCCAGGCTGAGGGGTACTATGGCTACACCTTC
TRBD1	many	TRBV20-1	TRBJ2-2	CSARLFLDRGRSGELFF	TGCAGTGCTAGGCTATTCCTCGACAGGGGGAGATCCGGGGAGCTGTTTTTT
-	-	TRBV7-2	TRBJ1-1	CASSILGGGAFF	TGTGCCAGCAGCATACTCGGGGGGGGAGCTTTCTTT
-	-	TRBV20-1	TRBJ2-5	CSARRMGGETQYF	TGCAGTGCTAGACGTATGGGGGGAGAGACCCAGTACTTC
-	many	TRBV24-1	TRBJ2-2	CATSAPGQNTGELFF	TGTGCCACCAGCGCACCGGGACAAAACACCGGGGAGCTGTTTTTT
-	many	TRBV20-1	TRBJ2-3	CSADRDTQYF	TGCAGTGCTGATAGGGATACGCAGTATTTT
-	many	TRBV6-1	TRBJ1-1	CASSLSHGTEAFF	TGTGCCAGCAGCCTATCCCATGGAACTGAAGCTTTCTTT
TRBD2	many	TRBV28	TRBJ2-3	CASGNSGIYTDTQYF	TGTGCCAGCGGGAATAGCGGGATCTACACAGATACGCAGTATTTT
-	-	TRBV7-9	TRBJ2-5	CASSLRSAMETQYF	TGTGCCAGCAGCCTAAGGTCCGCAATGGAGACCCAGTACTTC
TRBD1	-	TRBV19	TRBJ2-7	CASSDRTGERYEQYF	TGTGCCAGTAGCGACCGGACAGGGGAGCGTTACGAGCAGTACTTC
TRBD1	many	TRBV18	TRBJ1-2	CASSPWTGRTNYGYTF	TGTGCCAGCTCACCCTGGACAGGGCGAACTAACTATGGCTACACCTTC
TRBD1	many	TRBV6-2/TRBV6-3	TRBJ2-7	CASSYSPETGTYEQYF	TGTGCCAGCAGTTACTCCCCGGAGACAGGGACATACGAGCAGTACTTC
-	once	TRBV20-1	TRBJ1-4	CSVQERGTNEKLFF	TGCAGTGTGCAGGAGAGGGGGACTAATGAAAAACTGTTTTTT
-	many	TRBV5-1	TRBJ2-1	CASSVSGSSYNEQFF	TGCGCCAGCAGCGTAAGCGGAAGCTCCTACAATGAGCAGTTCTTC
TRBD1	many	TRBV7-8	TRBJ1-1	CASSLADRGRRTEAFF	TGTGCCAGCAGCTTAGCGGACAGGGGGCGGAGGACTGAAGCTTTCTTT
-	-	TRBV20-1	TRBJ2-7	CSATESHYEQYF	TGCAGTGCTACCGAAAGTCACTACGAGCAGTACTTC
-	-	TRBV24-1	TRBJ1-2	CATSDLRGDGYTF	TGTGCCACCAGTGATTTGCGGGGGGATGGCTACACCTTC
-	-	TRBV29-1	TRBJ2-4	CSSSEVVDIQYF	TGCAGCTCGTCGGAGGTGGTGGACATTCAGTACTTC
-	-	TRBV25-1	TRBJ1-3	CASSAGIGTIYF	TGTGCCAGCAGCGCGGGAATCGGCACCATATATTTT
-	many	TRBV20-1	TRBJ2-3	CSASLDGGSDTQYF	TGCAGTGCTAGCCTCGACGGGGGTTCTGATACGCAGTATTTT
TRBD1	many	TRBV7-2	TRBJ2-7	CASSPGTGGFEQYF	TGTGCCAGCAGCCCCGGGACAGGGGGTTTTGAGCAGTACTTC
-	many	TRBV4-3	TRBJ1-2	CASSQGSRSGGYTF	TGCGCCAGCAGCCAAGGTAGCCGGTCCGGGGGCTACACCTTC
-	-	TRBV9	TRBJ1-4	CASSASAGGAEKLFF	TGTGCCAGCAGCGCAAGTGCCGGGGGGGCCGAAAAACTGTTTTTT
TRBD1	few	TRBV27	TRBJ2-7	CASTPDRTGRYEQYF	TGTGCCAGCACCCCGGACAGGACTGGCCGATACGAGCAGTACTTC
-	many	TRBV2	TRBJ2-4	CASSVSKEGLAKNIQYF	TGTGCCAGCAGTGTCTCTAAGGAGGGTTTGGCCAAAAACATTCAGTACTTC
TRBD1	-	TRBV7-9	TRBJ2-3	CASSPDGQGADTQYF	TGTGCCAGCAGCCCGGATGGACAGGGTGCAGATACGCAGTATTTT
-	few	TRBV20-1	TRBJ2-3	CSASVAGSSTDTQYF	TGCAGTGCTAGTGTTGCGGGGAGTAGCACAGATACGCAGTATTTT
-	-	TRBV5-6	TRBJ1-3	CASSLIGTGNTIYF	TGTGCCAGCAGCTTAATAGGGACTGGAAACACCATATATTTT
-	many	TRBV6-2/TRBV6-3	TRBJ1-1	CASSTGPVNTEAFF	TGTGCCAGCAGTACCGGACCAGTGAACACTGAAGCTTTCTTT
-	-	TRBV10-3	TRBJ2-7	CAISFGQNNEQYF	TGTGCCATCAGTTTTGGACAGAACAACGAGCAGTACTTC
-	many	TRBV20-1	TRBJ2-3	CSARDRGPPQYF	TGCAGTGCTCGGGACCGGGGGCCCCCGCAGTATTTT
TRBD2	many	TRBV5-1	TRBJ2-1	CASSLRLAGGWNEQFF	TGCGCCAGCAGCTTGAGGCTAGCGGGAGGCTGGAATGAGCAGTTCTTC
-	-	TRBV6-2/TRBV6-3	TRBJ2-5	CASSVRVETQYF	TGTGCCAGCAGTGTCCGTGTGGAGACCCAGTACTTC
-	many	TRBV10-3	TRBJ2-7	CATASGTYEQYF	TGTGCCACTGCGTCGGGAACCTACGAGCAGTACTTC
-	-	TRBV7-3	TRBJ1-2	CASSLAPCGDYGYTF	TGTGCCAGCAGCTTGGCCCCATGCGGGGACTATGGCTACACCTTC
-	-	TRBV20-1	TRBJ2-7	CSALSGSPPSYEQYF	TGCAGTGCTCTTTCCGGGAGCCCACCCTCCTACGAGCAGTACTTC
-	few	TRBV24-1	TRBJ2-3	CATSDSTPGTDTQYF	TGTGCCACCAGTGATTCCACCCCGGGGACAGATACGCAGTATTTT
-	-	TRBV19	TRBJ2-6	CASSRPSGVPGVAGANVLTF	TGTGCCAGTAGTAGACCCTCAGGGGTTCCAGGGGTGGCTGGGGCCAACGTCCTGACTTTC
-	few	TRBV12-3/TRBV12-4	TRBJ1-6	CASSFSSFRKNNSPLHF	TGTGCCAGCAGTTTCTCTTCTTTCAGGAAAAATAATTCACCCCTCCACTTT
-	many	TRBV7-2	TRBJ2-3	CASSPLGGWETDTQYF	TGTGCCAGCAGCCCCCTCGGGGGCTGGGAGACAGATACGCAGTATTTT
-	many	TRBV12-3/TRBV12-4	TRBJ1-1	CASSPGILDTEAFF	TGTGCCAGCAGTCCCGGGATACTCGACACTGAAGCTTTCTTT
TRBD2	-	TRBV6-1	TRBJ2-5	CASSKIAGEYWETQYF	TGTGCCAGCAGTAAGATAGCGGGAGAGTACTGGGAGACCCAGTACTTC